Described below is a single TCR beta chain sequence and its context. This sample was included in a study of T cells in Graves' hyperthyroidism and ophthalmopathy. It was RNA transcripts that yielded the amplified TCR beta CDR3 regions. First-round RT-PCR with HTBI primers amplified the TCR CDR3 region. One entry per CDR3 protein, called by TCRdb with MiXCR from the multiplex PCR reads. The sample shows a few hundred thousand distinct CDR3 sequences, roughly 18% of them seen only once. The origin of this receptor is a man aged 45 to 65 with Graves' ophthalmopathy. The specimen was blood.

Written as DNA, the CDR3 is TGTGCCAGCAGTTTATCCGGGGGCGGGAGAGGGCCAGATACGCAGTATTTT. Translating gives CASSLSGGGRGPDTQYF. V is TRBV28 and J is TRBJ2-3; D possibly corresponds to TRBD2 (7 bases). Germline CDR1 reads MDHEN; CDR2 reads SYDVKM. The CDR3 is 17 amino acids. The V end was cut by 1 base, the J end by 4 bases, with 18 bases between.